This T cell receptor beta chain is from a study of blood T cell repertoires in COVID-19. Whole-study context: Acute and convalescent COVID-19 samples came from the United States, Italy and Spain. From T cells, B-cell-depleted T cells, or PBMCs came the material, which was cDNA or gDNA.

The CDR3 is 14 residues long. Germline V CDR1 and CDR2: ENHRY, SYGVKD. V lost 8 bases to trimming and J lost 0 bases, with 11 bases between them. Original analysis: Quantification of nucleated cells was approximated via reference gene primer amplification. Profiling relied on immunoSEQ multiplex PCR, and the TCRdb table lists in-frame clones only, not all of them. That table furnishes V, J and clone size, whereas the DNA furnished D and trimming. Here the sample spans around 30,000 clones, about 86% being singletons. Sequenced: peripheral blood. The V call is TRBV10-3, the J call TRBJ1-3, with TRBD1 as a possible D gene (5 bases). This clonotype originated in a woman aged 80 or older with active or convalescent COVID-19. In nucleotides, the CDR3 is TGTGCCATCGGGTGGGGCCCCTCTGGAAACACCATATATTTT. Translated: CAIGWGPSGNTIYF.